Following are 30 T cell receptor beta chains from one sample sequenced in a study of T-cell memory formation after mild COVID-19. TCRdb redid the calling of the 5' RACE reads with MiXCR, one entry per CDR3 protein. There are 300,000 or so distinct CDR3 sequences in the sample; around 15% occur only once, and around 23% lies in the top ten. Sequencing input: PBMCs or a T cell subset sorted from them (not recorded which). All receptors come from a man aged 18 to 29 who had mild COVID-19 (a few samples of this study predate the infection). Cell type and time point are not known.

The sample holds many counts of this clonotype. In DNA, the CDR3 is TGCGCCAGCAGCCAGGGAAGGGAGCTGTTTTTT. Protein: CASSQGRELFF. V is TRBV4-1 and J is TRBJ2-2; D is ambiguous. Trimming took off 3 bases at V and 9 bases at J, with 5 bases between the two ends. There are 11 residues in the CDR3. In germline, CDR1 is MGHRA, CDR2 YSYEKL.

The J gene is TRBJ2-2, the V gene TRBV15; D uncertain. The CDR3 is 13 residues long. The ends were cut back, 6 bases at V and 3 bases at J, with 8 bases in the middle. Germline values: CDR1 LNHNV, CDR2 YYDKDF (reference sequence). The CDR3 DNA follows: TGTGCCACCAGGTTCGGGTACACCGGGGAGCTGTTTTTT. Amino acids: CATRFGYTGELFF.

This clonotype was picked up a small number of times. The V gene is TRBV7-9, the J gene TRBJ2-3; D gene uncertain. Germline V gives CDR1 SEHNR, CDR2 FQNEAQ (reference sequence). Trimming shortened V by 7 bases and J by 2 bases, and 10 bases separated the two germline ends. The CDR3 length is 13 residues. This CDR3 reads CASTPHVTDTQYF. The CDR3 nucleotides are TGTGCCAGCACCCCCCACGTCACAGATACGCAGTATTTT.

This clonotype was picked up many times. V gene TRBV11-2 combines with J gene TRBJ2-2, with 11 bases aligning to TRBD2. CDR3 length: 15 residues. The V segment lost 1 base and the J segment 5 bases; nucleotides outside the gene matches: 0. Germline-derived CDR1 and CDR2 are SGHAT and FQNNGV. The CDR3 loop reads CASSLGLAGTGELFF. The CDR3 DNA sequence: TGTGCCAGCAGCTTAGGACTAGCGGGGACCGGGGAGCTGTTTTTT.

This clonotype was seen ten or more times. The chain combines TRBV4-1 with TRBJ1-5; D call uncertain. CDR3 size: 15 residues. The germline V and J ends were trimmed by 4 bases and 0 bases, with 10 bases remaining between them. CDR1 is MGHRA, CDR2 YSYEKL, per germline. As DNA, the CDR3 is TGCGCCAGCAGCCCGCGGCACGTTAGCAATCAGCCCCAGCATTTT. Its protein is CASSPRHVSNQPQHF.

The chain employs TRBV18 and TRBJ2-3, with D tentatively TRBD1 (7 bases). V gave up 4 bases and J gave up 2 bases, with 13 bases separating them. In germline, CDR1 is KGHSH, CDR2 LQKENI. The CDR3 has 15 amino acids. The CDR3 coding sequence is TGTGCCAGCTCACGGCGGGACAGTTACACAGATACGCAGTATTTT. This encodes CASSRRDSYTDTQYF.

The CDR3 sequence: CASTQAVTKPNTQYF. CDR3 bases: TGTGCCAGCACCCAGGCGGTTACTAAACCCAATACGCAGTATTTT. V usage is TRBV12-3 or TRBV12-4 and J usage is TRBJ2-3; D ambiguous. The CDR3 contains 15 residues. The V and J ends lost 7 bases and 7 bases respectively, with 21 bases between them.

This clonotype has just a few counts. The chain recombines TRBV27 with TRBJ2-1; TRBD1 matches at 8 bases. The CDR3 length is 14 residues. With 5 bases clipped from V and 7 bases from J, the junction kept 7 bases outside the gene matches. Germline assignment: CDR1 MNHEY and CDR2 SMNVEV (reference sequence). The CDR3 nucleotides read TGTGCCAGCAGTGTCGGGACAGGCCATAATGAGCAGTTCTTC. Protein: CASSVGTGHNEQFF.

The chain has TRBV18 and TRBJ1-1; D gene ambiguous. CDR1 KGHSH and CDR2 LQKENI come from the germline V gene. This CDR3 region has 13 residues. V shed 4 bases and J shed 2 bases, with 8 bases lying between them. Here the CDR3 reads CASSRESNTEAFF. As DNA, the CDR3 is TGTGCCAGCTCACGGGAATCAAACACTGAAGCTTTCTTT.

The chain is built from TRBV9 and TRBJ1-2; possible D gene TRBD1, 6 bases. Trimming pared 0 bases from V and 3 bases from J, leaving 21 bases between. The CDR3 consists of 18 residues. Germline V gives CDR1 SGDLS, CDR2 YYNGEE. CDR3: CASSVDLNYQQGHYGYTF. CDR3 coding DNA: TGTGCCAGCAGCGTAGACTTAAATTATCAACAGGGACACTATGGCTACACCTTC.

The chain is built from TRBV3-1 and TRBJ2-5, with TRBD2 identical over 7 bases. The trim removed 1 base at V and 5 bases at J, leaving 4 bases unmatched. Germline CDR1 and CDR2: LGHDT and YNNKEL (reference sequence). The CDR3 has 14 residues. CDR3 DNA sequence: TGTGCCAGCAGCCAAGGGCGGGGGTATGAGACCCAGTACTTC. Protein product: CASSQGRGYETQYF.

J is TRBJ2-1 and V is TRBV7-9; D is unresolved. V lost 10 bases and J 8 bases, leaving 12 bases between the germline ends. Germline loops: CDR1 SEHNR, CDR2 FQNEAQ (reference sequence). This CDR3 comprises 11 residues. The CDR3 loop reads CATSSRDEQFF. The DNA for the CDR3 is TGTGCCACCTCGAGTCGGGATGAGCAGTTCTTC.

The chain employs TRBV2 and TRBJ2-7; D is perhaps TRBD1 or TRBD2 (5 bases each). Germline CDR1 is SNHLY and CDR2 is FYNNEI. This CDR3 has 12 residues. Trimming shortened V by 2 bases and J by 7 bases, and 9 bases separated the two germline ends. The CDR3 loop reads CASSERDLEQYV. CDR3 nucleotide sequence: TGTGCCAGCAGTGAAAGGGACCTGGAGCAGTACGTC.

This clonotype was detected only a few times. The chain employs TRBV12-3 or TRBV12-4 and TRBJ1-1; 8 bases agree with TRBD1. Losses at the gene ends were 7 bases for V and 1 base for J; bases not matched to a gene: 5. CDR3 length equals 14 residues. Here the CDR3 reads CASNSGGPNTEAFF. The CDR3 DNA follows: TGTGCCAGCAATTCAGGGGGCCCGAACACTGAAGCTTTCTTT.

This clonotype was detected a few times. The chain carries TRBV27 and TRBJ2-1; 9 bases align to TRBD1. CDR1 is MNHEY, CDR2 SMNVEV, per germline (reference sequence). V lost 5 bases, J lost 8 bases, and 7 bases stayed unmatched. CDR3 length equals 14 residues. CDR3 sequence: CASSTWDRVHEQFF. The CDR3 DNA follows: TGTGCCAGCAGTACATGGGACAGGGTGCATGAGCAGTTCTTC.

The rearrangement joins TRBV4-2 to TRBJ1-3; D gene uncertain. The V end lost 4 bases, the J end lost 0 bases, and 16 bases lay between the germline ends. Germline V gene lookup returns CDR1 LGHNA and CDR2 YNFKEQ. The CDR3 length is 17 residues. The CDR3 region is CASSLPLSGDSGNTIYF. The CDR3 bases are TGTGCCAGCAGCCTCCCTCTTAGCGGCGACTCTGGAAACACCATATATTTT.

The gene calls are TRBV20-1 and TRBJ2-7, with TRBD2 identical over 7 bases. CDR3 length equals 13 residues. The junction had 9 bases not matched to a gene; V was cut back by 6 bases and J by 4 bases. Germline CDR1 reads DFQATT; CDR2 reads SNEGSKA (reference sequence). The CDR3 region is CSARPGGRYEQYF. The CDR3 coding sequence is TGCAGTGCCCGCCCAGGCGGGAGATACGAGCAGTACTTC.

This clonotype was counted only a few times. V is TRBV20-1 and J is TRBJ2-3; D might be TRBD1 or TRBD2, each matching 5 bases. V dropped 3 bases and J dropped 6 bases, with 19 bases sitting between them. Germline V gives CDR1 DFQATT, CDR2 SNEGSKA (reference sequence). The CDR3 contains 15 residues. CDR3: CSASVAGSHGDTQYF. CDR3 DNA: TGCAGTGCTAGCGTGGCAGGGAGCCACGGGGATACGCAGTATTTT.

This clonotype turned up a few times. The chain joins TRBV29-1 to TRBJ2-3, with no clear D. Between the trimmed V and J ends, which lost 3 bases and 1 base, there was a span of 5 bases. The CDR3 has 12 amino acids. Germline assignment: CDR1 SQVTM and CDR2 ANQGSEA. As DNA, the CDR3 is TGCAGCGTTGACCACGGCACAGATACGCAGTATTTT. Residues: CSVDHGTDTQYF.

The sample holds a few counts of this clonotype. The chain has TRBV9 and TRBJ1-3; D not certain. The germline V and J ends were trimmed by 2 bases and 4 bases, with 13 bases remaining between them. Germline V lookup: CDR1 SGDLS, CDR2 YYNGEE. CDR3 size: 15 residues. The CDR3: CASSVGEITGNTIYF. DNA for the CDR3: TGTGCCAGCAGCGTCGGGGAGATAACGGGAAACACCATATATTTT.

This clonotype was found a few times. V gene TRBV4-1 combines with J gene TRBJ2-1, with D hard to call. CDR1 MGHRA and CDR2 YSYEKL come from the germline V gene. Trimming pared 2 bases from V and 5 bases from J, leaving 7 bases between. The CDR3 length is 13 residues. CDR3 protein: CASSQIDDNEQFF. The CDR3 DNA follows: TGCGCCAGCAGCCAAATCGACGACAATGAGCAGTTCTTC.

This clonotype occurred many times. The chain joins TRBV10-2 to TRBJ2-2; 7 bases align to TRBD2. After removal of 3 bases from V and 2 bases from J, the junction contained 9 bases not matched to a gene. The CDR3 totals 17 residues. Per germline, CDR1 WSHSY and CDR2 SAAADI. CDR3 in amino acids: CASSDLGRGTNTGELFF. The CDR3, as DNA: TGCGCCAGCAGTGATCTAGGGCGGGGGACTAACACCGGGGAGCTGTTTTTT.

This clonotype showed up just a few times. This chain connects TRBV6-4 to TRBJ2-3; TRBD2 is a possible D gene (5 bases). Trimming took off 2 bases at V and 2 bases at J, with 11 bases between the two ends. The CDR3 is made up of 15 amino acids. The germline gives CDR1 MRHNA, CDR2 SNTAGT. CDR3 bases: TGTGCCAGCAGTGACAGCGGTGGGTCCACAGATACGCAGTATTTT. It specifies CASSDSGGSTDTQYF.

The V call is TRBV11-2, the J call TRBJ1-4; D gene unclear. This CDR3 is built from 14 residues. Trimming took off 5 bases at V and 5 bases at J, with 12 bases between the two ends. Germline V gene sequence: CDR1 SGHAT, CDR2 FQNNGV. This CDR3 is CASSPTTPNEKLFF. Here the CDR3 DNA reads TGTGCCAGCAGCCCAACAACTCCCAATGAAAAACTGTTTTTT. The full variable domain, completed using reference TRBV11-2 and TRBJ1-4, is EAGVAQSPRYKIIEKRQSVAFWCNPISGHATLYWYQQILGQGPKLLIQFQNNGVVDDSQLPKDRFSAERLKGVDSTLKIQPAKLEDSAVYLCASSPTTPNEKLFFGSGTQLSVL.

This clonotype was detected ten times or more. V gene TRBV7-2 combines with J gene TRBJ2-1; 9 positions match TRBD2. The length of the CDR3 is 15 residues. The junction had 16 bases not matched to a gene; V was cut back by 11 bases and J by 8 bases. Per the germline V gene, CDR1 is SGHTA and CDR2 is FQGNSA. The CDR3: CASKDLAGSSYEQFF. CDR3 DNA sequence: TGTGCCTCCAAGGATCTAGCGGGGAGCTCTTATGAGCAGTTCTTC.

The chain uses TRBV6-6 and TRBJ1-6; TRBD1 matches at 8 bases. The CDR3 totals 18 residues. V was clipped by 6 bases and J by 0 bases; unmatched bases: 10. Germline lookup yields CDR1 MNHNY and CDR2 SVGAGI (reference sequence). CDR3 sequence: CASRLPGQASSYNSPLHF. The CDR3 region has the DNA TGTGCCAGCAGACTACCGGGACAGGCAAGCTCCTATAATTCACCCCTCCACTTT.

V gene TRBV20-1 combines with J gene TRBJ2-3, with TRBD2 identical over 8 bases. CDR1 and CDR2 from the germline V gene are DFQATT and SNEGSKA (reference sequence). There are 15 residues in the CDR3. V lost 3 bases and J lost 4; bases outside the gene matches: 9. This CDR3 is CSASTGGGSADTQYF. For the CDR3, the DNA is TGCAGTGCTAGTACTGGCGGGGGGTCGGCAGATACGCAGTATTTT.

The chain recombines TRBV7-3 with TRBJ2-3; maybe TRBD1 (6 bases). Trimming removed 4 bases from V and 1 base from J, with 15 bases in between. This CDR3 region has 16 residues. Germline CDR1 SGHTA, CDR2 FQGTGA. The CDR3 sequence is CASSSGSTGRTDTQYF. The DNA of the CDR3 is TGTGCCAGCAGCTCCGGATCAACAGGGCGCACAGATACGCAGTATTTT.

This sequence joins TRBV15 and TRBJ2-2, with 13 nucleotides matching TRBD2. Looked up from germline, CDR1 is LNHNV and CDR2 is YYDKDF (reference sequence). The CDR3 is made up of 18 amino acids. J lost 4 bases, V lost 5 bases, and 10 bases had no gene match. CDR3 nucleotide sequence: TGTGCCACCAGCCCCAGACTAGCGGGGGGTTTCGGCACCGGGGAGCTGTTTTTT. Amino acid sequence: CATSPRLAGGFGTGELFF.

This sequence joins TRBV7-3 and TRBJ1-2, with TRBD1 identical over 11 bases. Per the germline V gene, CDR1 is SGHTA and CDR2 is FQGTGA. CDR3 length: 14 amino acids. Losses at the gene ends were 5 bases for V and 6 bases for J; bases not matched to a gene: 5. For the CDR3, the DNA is TGTGCCAGCAGCCAGGACAGGGGGCGTCATGGCTACACCTTC. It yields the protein CASSQDRGRHGYTF.